The 24 T cell receptor beta chains below were found in one sample sequenced in a study of blood T cell repertoires in COVID-19. TCRdb's table, derived via immunoSEQ multiplex PCR, lists solely in-frame clones and lacks some. The sample shows under 250,000 clones, over 85% of them seen only once. Sequences were obtained from PBMCs or T cells enriched from blood (not recorded which). Source of these receptors: a woman in her twenties or thirties with acute COVID-19.

This chain joins TRBV18 and TRBJ1-1; 10 positions match TRBD1. Per the germline V gene, CDR1 is KGHSH and CDR2 is LQKENI. V lost 3 bases and J lost 8; bases outside the gene matches: 6. The CDR3 has 14 residues. The CDR3: CASSPGTGAWEAFF. The CDR3 coding sequence is TGTGCCAGCTCACCCGGGACAGGGGCCTGGGAAGCTTTCTTT.

The chain is built from TRBV5-1 and TRBJ2-7; TRBD1 might be the D (6 bases). V was pared by 1 base and J by 7 bases, with 12 bases between. Germline V lookup: CDR1 SGHRS, CDR2 YFSETQ. The CDR3 spans 13 residues. This CDR3 is CASSLTGLYEQYF. CDR3 DNA sequence: TGCGCCAGCAGCTTGACAGGGTTGTATGAGCAGTACTTC. Using reference TRBV5-1 and TRBJ2-7 for the parts outside the CDR3, the full variable domain is KAGVTQTPRYLIKTRGQQVTLSCSPISGHRSVSWYQQTPGQGLQFLFEYFSETQRNKGNFPGRFSGRQFSNSRSEMNVSTLELGDSALYLCASSLTGLYEQYFGPGTRLTVT.

This chain joins TRBV4-3 and TRBJ1-2, with D perhaps matching TRBD1 (6 bases). Germline V lookup: CDR1 LGHNA, CDR2 YSLEER. The CDR3 sequence is 15 residues long. V was cut by 1 base and J by 4 bases, with 13 bases left in between. The CDR3 loop reads CASSQAEGQIYGYTF. In DNA, the CDR3 is TGCGCCAGCAGCCAAGCAGAAGGACAGATCTATGGCTACACCTTC.

The chain couples TRBV3-1 (or the pseudogene TRBV3-2) to TRBJ1-4; 9 bases map to TRBD1. Germline assignment: CDR1 LGHDT and CDR2 YNNKEL (reference sequence). Trimming at V came to 1 base and at J to 7 bases, leaving 10 bases not matched to a gene. There are 17 residues in the CDR3. Here the CDR3 reads CASSQGGTGTGTEKLFF. The CDR3 DNA sequence: TGTGCCAGCAGCCAAGGGGGAACCGGGACAGGGACTGAAAAACTGTTTTTT.

CDR3 coding DNA: TGTGCCAGCAGCTTATCGGGACTAGCGGGGGTCACAGATACGCAGTATTTT. Translating gives CASSLSGLAGVTDTQYF. The rearrangement joins TRBV5-8 to TRBJ2-3; 14 bases agree with TRBD2. CDR3 length: 17 amino acids. Germline V gene lookup returns CDR1 SGHTS and CDR2 YDEGEE. J was trimmed by 2 bases and V by 2 bases; bases with no gene match: 4. Supplemented by reference TRBV5-8 and TRBJ2-3, the full variable domain reads EAGVTQSPTHLIKTRGQQATLRCSPISGHTSVYWYQQALGLGLQFLLWYDEGEERNRGNFPPRFSGRQFPNYSSELNVNALELEDSALYLCASSLSGLAGVTDTQYFGPGTRLTVL.

The genes are TRBV9 and TRBJ1-6, with a possible D match to TRBD1 (5 bases). The CDR3 is 16 residues long. The germline gives CDR1 SGDLS, CDR2 YYNGEE. V was pared by 4 bases and J by 4 bases, with 15 bases between. Here the CDR3 reads CASSPTGGSYNSPLHF. DNA of the CDR3: TGTGCCAGCAGCCCCACGGGGGGGTCGTATAATTCACCCCTCCACTTT.

The V call is TRBV4-2, the J call TRBJ1-2; D remains ambiguous. V gave up 1 base and J gave up 4 bases, with 13 bases separating them. CDR1 is LGHNA, CDR2 YNFKEQ, per germline. This CDR3 has 15 amino acids. The CDR3 sequence: CASSQAWATRYGYTF. Here the CDR3 DNA reads TGTGCCAGCAGCCAAGCATGGGCCACACGCTATGGCTACACCTTC.

The chain carries TRBV4-3 and TRBJ2-2; tentatively, D is TRBD1 (6 bases). Germline V CDR1 and CDR2: LGHNA, YSLEER. Between the trimmed V and J ends, which lost 2 bases and 5 bases, there was a span of 9 bases. The CDR3 spans 14 residues. The CDR3 nucleotides read TGCGCCAGCAGCCAAACAGGGCGGACCGGGGAGCTGTTTTTT. Protein sequence: CASSQTGRTGELFF.

The chain links TRBV21-1 to TRBJ1-2. TRBV21-1 is a documented pseudogene. This CDR3 region has 15 residues. In nucleotides, the CDR3 is TGTGCCAGCAGCAAAGCGCTTGAGGGAGTCTATGGCTACACCTTC. It encodes CASSKALEGVYGYTF.

The CDR3 spells CATSPTGGLIVNYGYTF. CDR3 nucleotide sequence: TGTGCCACCAGCCCCACAGGGGGCCTAATCGTTAACTATGGCTACACCTTC. This chain uses TRBV15 with TRBJ1-2, with 9 bases fitting TRBD1. This CDR3 spans 17 amino acids. J was trimmed by 1 base and V by 5 bases; bases with no gene match: 11. Germline-derived CDR1 and CDR2 are LNHNV and YYDKDF (reference sequence).

The chain links TRBV5-6 to TRBJ1-6, with a weak D call TRBD1 (5 bases). V dropped 4 bases and J dropped 3 bases, with 17 bases sitting between them. The CDR3 extends over 17 amino acids. Germline assignment: CDR1 SGHDT and CDR2 YYEEEE. The DNA for the CDR3 is TGTGCCAGCAGCACCTCGTTTGGGGGACTCTATAATTCACCCCTCCACTTT. This encodes CASSTSFGGLYNSPLHF.

The CDR3: CASSQTGRAFF. In DNA, the CDR3 is TGTGCCAGCAGCCAAACGGGAAGAGCTTTCTTT. This sequence joins TRBV14 and TRBJ1-1, with D unclear. From germline, CDR1 is SGHDN and CDR2 FVKESK. V was trimmed by 2 bases and J by 10 bases, leaving 8 bases between them. This CDR3 is built from 11 residues.

This chain joins TRBV6-5 and TRBJ2-6, with D unclear. In germline, CDR1 is MNHEY, CDR2 SVGAGI. The CDR3 spans 16 residues. Trimming cost V 2 bases and J 0 bases, with 8 bases left between them. The CDR3 nucleotides read TGTGCCAGCAGTTACGAGTCGCCCTCTGGGGCCAACGTCCTGACTTTC. Translated, it gives CASSYESPSGANVLTF.

The V call is TRBV30, the J call TRBJ1-5; D is undetermined. There are 13 residues in the CDR3. CDR1 and CDR2 (germline): GTSNPN, SVGIG (reference sequence). V shed 6 bases and J shed 0 bases, with 9 bases lying between them. This CDR3 is CACRYGSNQPQHF. CDR3 coding DNA: TGTGCCTGCCGCTACGGTAGCAATCAGCCCCAGCATTTT.

The rearrangement joins TRBV6-6 to TRBJ1-6; D is undetermined. The CDR3 is made up of 15 amino acids. The V end was cut by 6 bases, the J end by 5 bases, with 14 bases between. CDR1 MNHNY and CDR2 SVGAGI come from the germline V gene (reference sequence). The DNA of the CDR3 is TGTGCCAGCAGACCCACAGTCGTTGATAATTCACCCCTCCACTTT. Its protein is CASRPTVVDNSPLHF.

The rearrangement links TRBV24-1 to TRBJ1-5; D unclear. This CDR3 comprises 13 residues. The germline gives CDR1 KGHDR, CDR2 SFDVKD. V gave up 5 bases and J gave up 9 bases, with 13 bases separating them. DNA for the CDR3: TGTGCCACCAGTGCCCCGGACTACGGGCCCCAGCATTTT. It codes for CATSAPDYGPQHF.

The table lists this clone with a count of one. The chain couples TRBV19 to TRBJ2-3; the D gene is possibly TRBD1 (6 bases). CDR1 and CDR2 (germline): LNHDA, SQIVND (reference sequence). V shed 7 bases and J shed 12 bases, with 14 bases lying between them. This CDR3 is built from 11 residues. This CDR3 is CASNSGGPQYF. CDR3 in DNA: TGTGCCAGTAATAGTGGGGGCCCACAGTATTTT.

This chain links TRBV27 with TRBJ1-5; TRBD1 aligns across 7 bases. The length of the CDR3 is 20 residues. V lost 4 bases and J lost 0; bases outside the gene matches: 18. The germline V gene has CDR1 MNHEY and CDR2 SMNVEV (reference sequence). CDR3 sequence: CASSSYQGDSHRLSNQPQHF. For the CDR3, the DNA is TGTGCCAGCAGTTCCTACCAGGGGGACAGCCACCGTCTTAGCAATCAGCCCCAGCATTTT.

The CDR3 nucleotides read TGTGCCAGCAGCTTACTCAGAGGAAACACCATATATTTT. It is translated as CASSLLRGNTIYF. The chain couples TRBV7-9 to TRBJ1-3; D not resolved. In germline, CDR1 is SEHNR, CDR2 FQNEAQ (reference sequence). The CDR3 is 13 residues long. Deletions cut 2 bases from V and 4 bases from J, with 6 bases between. Complete variable domain (other parts from reference TRBV7-9 and TRBJ1-3): DTGVSQNPRHKITKRGQNVTFRCDPISEHNRLYWYRQTLGQGPEFLTYFQNEAQLEKSRLLSDRFSAERPKGSFSTLEIQRTEQGDSAMYLCASSLLRGNTIYFGEGSWLTVV.

V is TRBV2 and J is TRBJ1-5; 8 positions match TRBD1. V was pared by 6 bases and J by 0 bases, with 4 bases of the junction left unmatched. This CDR3 has 15 amino acids. Germline V gives CDR1 SNHLY, CDR2 FYNNEI. CDR3 coding DNA: TGTGCCAGCAGGGGACAGGTTAATAGCAATCAGCCCCAGCATTTT. Translated, it gives CASRGQVNSNQPQHF.

This chain connects TRBV5-1 to TRBJ2-3; TRBD1 might be the D (7 bases). This CDR3 is built from 13 residues. Trimming pared 4 bases from V and 10 bases from J, leaving 16 bases between. Germline V lookup: CDR1 SGHRS, CDR2 YFSETQ. The DNA of the CDR3 is TGCGCCAGCAGCCCGGAGGGGGCAGGGGCGCAGTATTTT. Protein: CASSPEGAGAQYF.

The CDR3 region has the DNA TGTGCCAGCAGCCAGAGACAGGGAAGCTACGAGCAGTACTTC. Its protein product is CASSQRQGSYEQYF. The chain couples TRBV14 to TRBJ2-7, with 7 bases aligning to TRBD1. Germline loops: CDR1 SGHDN, CDR2 FVKESK. With V trimmed by 3 bases and J by 3 bases, 5 bases remained unmatched. The CDR3 runs to 14 residues.

This rearrangement joins TRBV11-3 to TRBJ2-2; possible D gene TRBD2, 7 bases. The CDR3 length is 16 residues. Trimming removed 5 bases from V and 0 bases from J, with 13 bases in between. Germline loops: CDR1 SGHNT, CDR2 YENEEA. The CDR3 reads CASSLGGLTNTGELFF. The DNA of the CDR3 is TGTGCCAGCAGCCTCGGGGGGCTCACGAACACCGGGGAGCTGTTTTTT. Combining the CDR3 with reference TRBV11-3 and TRBJ2-2 gives the whole variable domain EAGVVQSPRYKIIEKKQPVAFWCNPISGHNTLYWYLQNLGQGPELLIRYENEEAVDDSQLPKDRFSAERLKGVDSTLKIQPAELGDSAVYLCASSLGGLTNTGELFFGEGSRLTVL.

V is TRBV3-1 (or the pseudogene TRBV3-2) and J is TRBJ1-5, with D uncertain. There are 13 residues in the CDR3. Germline V CDR1 and CDR2: LGHDT, YNNKEL (reference sequence). The V end lost 1 base, the J end lost 5 bases, and 6 bases lay between the germline ends. CDR3: CASSQAGHQPQHF. The DNA of the CDR3 is TGTGCCAGCAGCCAAGCGGGTCATCAGCCCCAGCATTTT.